Following are 9 T cell receptor beta chains from one sample sequenced in a study of cytomegalovirus exposure and HLA in healthy donors. PCR primers comprised 60 Vbeta and 13 Jbeta primers. Measured with immunoSEQ multiplex PCR; TCRdb has only the in-frame clones, and not every one. The sample carries some 120,000 clones, about three quarters recorded once. Sequencing was carried out using PBMCs. These TCRs come from a human donor in good health.

V is TRBV6-6 and J is TRBJ1-2; D unclear. The germline gives CDR1 MNHNY, CDR2 SVGAGI (reference sequence). The CDR3 is 13 amino acids. The ends were cut back, 6 bases at V and 8 bases at J, with 16 bases in the middle. CDR3 in amino acids: CASRTGNSVGYTF. The CDR3 coding sequence is TGTGCCAGCAGGACCGGGAACTCGGTGGGCTACACCTTC.

The V gene is TRBV6-5, the J gene TRBJ2-7; a possible D gene is TRBD1 (6 bases). V was shortened by 3 bases and J by 0 bases, with 9 bases between the two germline ends. This CDR3 has 14 residues. Germline V gives CDR1 MNHEY, CDR2 SVGAGI. CDR3: CASSYYRDSYEQYF. The CDR3 bases are TGTGCCAGCAGTTATTACAGGGACTCCTACGAGCAGTACTTC.

The rearrangement joins TRBV7-3 to TRBJ2-1; D uncertain. Germline CDR1 SGHTA, CDR2 FQGTGA. CDR3 length: 12 residues. V lost 5 bases and J lost 8, with 10 bases in between. CDR3 bases: TGTGCCAGCAGCGAAAGGAGCGATGAGCAGTTCTTC. Its translation is CASSERSDEQFF.

The rearrangement links TRBV18 to TRBJ2-3; D not certain. The CDR3 runs to 14 residues. With 3 bases removed from V and 2 bases from J, the gap between germline ends came to 9 bases. Per germline, CDR1 KGHSH and CDR2 LQKENI. The CDR3 protein is CASSPRLATDTQYF. The CDR3, as DNA: TGTGCCAGCTCACCTAGACTGGCCACAGATACGCAGTATTTT. Full variable domain (missing parts from reference TRBV18 and TRBJ2-3): NAGVMQNPRHLVRRRGQEARLRCSPMKGHSHVYWYRQLPEEGLKFMVYLQKENIIDESGMPKERFSAEFPKEGPSILRIQQVVRGDSAAYFCASSPRLATDTQYFGPGTRLTVL.

The V and J genes are TRBV28 and TRBJ1-4, with 7 bases aligning to TRBD1. Germline V gives CDR1 MDHEN, CDR2 SYDVKM. The CDR3 consists of 16 residues. V lost 3 bases, J lost 6 bases, and 10 bases stayed unmatched. The CDR3, as DNA: TGTGCCAGCAGTTTCCCACAGGGGAACGGGGATGAAAAACTGTTTTTT. This encodes CASSFPQGNGDEKLFF. The variable domain in full, completed from reference TRBV28 and TRBJ1-4, reads DVKVTQSSRYLVKRTGEKVFLECVQDMDHENMFWYRQDPGLGLRLIYFSYDVKMKEKGDIPEGYSVSREKKERFSLILESASTNQTSMYLCASSFPQGNGDEKLFFGSGTQLSVL.

Comments on this clone: One junction end does not reproduce the germline sequence, and a read error may be involved. The chain carries TRBV2 and TRBJ1-1, with unresolved D. The CDR3 has 13 residues. From germline, CDR1 is SNHLY and CDR2 FYNNEI. CDR3 amino acids: CASSEPTSPEVLF. CDR3 in DNA: TGTGCCAGCAGTGAACCGACATCTCCCGAAGTTCTCTTT.

The CDR3 DNA is TGTGCCAGCAGCTTCCTTGTGGGGCACACGGGACAGCAGTATTTT. This codes for CASSFLVGHTGQQYF. The chain employs TRBV7-9 and TRBJ2-3; D may be TRBD1 (6 bases). The V gene's germline CDR1 is SEHNR and CDR2 FQNEAQ (reference sequence). Trimming took 3 bases from V and 11 from J, leaving 21 bases between them. CDR3 size: 15 residues. Supplemented by reference TRBV7-9 and TRBJ2-3, the full variable domain reads DTGVSQNPRHKITKRGQNVTFRCDPISEHNRLYWYRQTLGQGPEFLTYFQNEAQLEKSRLLSDRFSAERPKGSFSTLEIQRTEQGDSAMYLCASSFLVGHTGQQYFGPGTRLTVL.

The chain uses TRBV27 and TRBJ1-2; D might be TRBD1 (5 bases). Trimming removed 2 bases from V and 3 bases from J, with 7 bases in between. CDR1 and CDR2 from the germline V gene are MNHEY and SMNVEV (reference sequence). The length of the CDR3 is 13 residues. The CDR3: CASSLRGDYGYTF. The CDR3 coding sequence is TGTGCCAGCAGTTTACGGGGGGACTATGGCTACACCTTC.

V usage is TRBV28 and J usage is TRBJ1-2, with 8 bases aligning to TRBD1. J lost 8 bases, V lost 4 bases, and 12 bases had no gene match. The CDR3 is made up of 15 amino acids. Germline V gene lookup returns CDR1 MDHEN and CDR2 SYDVKM. The CDR3 sequence is CASSWAGGGVYGYTF. DNA of the CDR3: TGTGCCAGCAGTTGGGCAGGGGGCGGAGTGTACGGCTACACCTTC.